This T cell receptor beta chain was captured by sequencing in a study of T-cell memory formation after mild COVID-19. Looking at the study overall: The two donors had largely donor-specific TCR clusters. The study, taken as a whole, reports: Mostly located in CM and EM were contracting CD4+ clones, with contracting CD8+ clones located in EMRA.

On this clonotype: Its specificity is not known.

Germline V gene sequence: CDR1 SGDLS, CDR2 YYNGEE. The CDR3 is 16 amino acids. V gave up 0 bases and J gave up 3 bases; unmatched junction bases: 5. TCRdb re-derived calls from the 5' RACE reads in MiXCR, one entry per CDR3 protein. The sample records roughly 320,000 distinct CDR3 sequences, 28% being singletons. This sequence originates from an adult woman who had mild COVID-19 (a few samples of this study predate the infection). Cell type and time point are not known. This sequence joins TRBV9 and TRBJ2-5, with TRBD1 matching 10 bases. Sequencing was done on a sample of PBMCs or a T cell subset sorted from them (not recorded which). This CDR3 is CASSVEDRGLEETQYF. The CDR3 DNA follows: TGTGCCAGCAGCGTAGAAGACAGGGGGCTGGAAGAGACCCAGTACTTC.